Below are 26 T cell receptor beta chains sequenced from a single sample in a study of cytomegalovirus exposure and HLA in healthy donors. With 60 Vbeta and 13 Jbeta primers, the PCR was carried out. Clones were sequenced by immunoSEQ multiplex PCR, and TCRdb holds only the in-frame ones, with some missing. The table includes 100,000 or so clones, 80% to 90% detected once. Sequencing was carried out using PBMCs. The receptors shown here come from a woman aged 18-29 years in good health and CMV-seronegative.

The chain has TRBV7-2 and TRBJ1-2; no reliable D call. Trimming took 5 bases from V and 0 from J, leaving 13 bases between them. Germline CDR1 and CDR2: SGHTA and FQGNSA. The length of the CDR3 is 15 residues. The CDR3, as DNA: TGTGCCAGCAGCATAACCACCGTAGCTAACTATGGCTACACCTTC. As protein: CASSITTVANYGYTF.

CDR3 sequence (DNA): TGTGCCAGCAGAGTACAGGGGACTGGAAACACCATATATTTT. Translating gives CASRVQGTGNTIYF. This chain uses TRBV6-1 with TRBJ1-3; 7 bases fit TRBD1. Germline trimming cut 6 bases from V and 2 bases from J; bases unmatched to any gene: 4. The CDR3 sequence is 14 residues long. Germline V gene lookup returns CDR1 MNHNS and CDR2 SASEGT.

This chain connects TRBV15 to TRBJ2-3; 8 bases fit TRBD2. CDR1 is LNHNV and CDR2 is YYDKDF in the germline V gene (reference sequence). V shed 4 bases and J 2 bases; nucleotides not matched to a gene: 2. This CDR3 is 14 amino acids long. This chain's CDR3 is CATSNGGATDTQYF. In DNA form, the CDR3 reads TGTGCCACCAGCAACGGGGGGGCCACAGATACGCAGTATTTT.

A few counts support this clone. The rearrangement uses TRBV7-3 and TRBJ2-1; the match to TRBD2 covers 13 bases. The CDR3 is 14 residues long. CDR1 SGHTA and CDR2 FQGTGA come from the germline V gene. V trimming: 5 bases; J trimming: 9 bases; junction bases outside the gene matches: 4. The CDR3 reads CASSTSGGAGEQFF. The CDR3 DNA reads as TGTGCCAGCAGCACTAGCGGGGGGGCCGGTGAGCAGTTCTTC.

About this clone: An end of the junction does not agree with germline; a read error may underlie this. This chain uses TRBV28 with TRBJ2-6; possibly TRBD1 for D (5 bases). Germline values: CDR1 MDHEN, CDR2 SYDVKM. The CDR3 length is 17 residues. CDR3 region: CAGSPWQGFSGANVLTF. CDR3 sequence (DNA): TGTGCCGGCAGTCCTTGGCAGGGCTTTTCTGGGGCCAACGTCCTGACTTTC.

The V and J genes are TRBV28 and TRBJ1-3; D is possibly TRBD1 (5 bases). Germline V gene lookup returns CDR1 MDHEN and CDR2 SYDVKM. CDR3 length: 17 residues. Trimming took 8 bases from V and 0 from J, leaving 20 bases between them. As DNA, the CDR3 is TGTGCCAGCTTTAGCTCGCTTCGACAGTTCTCTGGAAACACCATATATTTT. It is translated as CASFSSLRQFSGNTIYF.

The rearrangement uses TRBV7-6 and TRBJ2-5, with D possibly being TRBD2 (6 bases). The length of the CDR3 is 14 residues. Per germline, CDR1 SGHVS and CDR2 FNYEAQ. V was clipped by 2 bases and J by 2 bases, with 9 bases between them. CDR3 nucleotides: TGTGCCAGCAGCTTACCGGGACTTCAAGAGACCCAGTACTTC. This codes for CASSLPGLQETQYF.

V usage is TRBV4-2 and J usage is TRBJ2-7, with 8 bases fitting TRBD1. The J segment lost 3 bases and the V segment lost 5 bases, leaving 12 bases of the junction unmatched. Germline V gene data show CDR1 as LGHNA and CDR2 as YNFKEQ. This CDR3 is 16 amino acids long. The CDR3 DNA reads as TGTGCCAGCAGCTCCAGGACAGGGCGTATTTTCTACGAGCAGTACTTC. Amino acids: CASSSRTGRIFYEQYF.

The chain couples TRBV27 to TRBJ2-3; 7 bases match TRBD1. V lost 0 bases and J lost 2; bases outside the gene matches: 8. This CDR3 contains 17 residues. Germline CDR1 reads MNHEY; CDR2 reads SMNVEV (reference sequence). The CDR3 DNA is TGTGCCAGCAGTTTATCGAGCGACAGGGATCACACAGATACGCAGTATTTT. This encodes CASSLSSDRDHTDTQYF.

V and J are TRBV15 and TRBJ2-6, with a weak D call TRBD1 (6 bases). The CDR3 runs 18 residues. V was clipped by 3 bases and J by 0 bases, with 15 bases between them. Germline V gene sequence: CDR1 LNHNV, CDR2 YYDKDF (reference sequence). Here the CDR3 DNA reads TGTGCCACCAGCAGCCTCAGGGGTTCCAGCTCTGGGGCCAACGTCCTGACTTTC. Translating it yields CATSSLRGSSSGANVLTF.

The chain couples TRBV9 to TRBJ2-3; TRBD1 aligns across 7 bases. V was clipped by 3 bases and J by 2 bases; unmatched bases: 6. The CDR3 loop spans 15 amino acids. The germline CDR1 and CDR2 sequences are SGDLS and YYNGEE. CDR3 amino acids: CASSERGQYTDTQYF. The CDR3 coding sequence is TGTGCCAGCAGCGAGAGGGGACAGTACACAGATACGCAGTATTTT.

V usage is TRBV6-6 and J usage is TRBJ1-2; D gene uncertain. The germline gives CDR1 MNHNY, CDR2 SVGAGI (reference sequence). V was pared by 2 bases and J by 2 bases, with 9 bases between. The CDR3 extends over 14 amino acids. CDR3 DNA sequence: TGTGCCAGCAGTTACGAACAGACCAACTATGGCTACACCTTC. It encodes CASSYEQTNYGYTF.

V usage is TRBV5-1 and J usage is TRBJ2-2; 9 positions match TRBD2. The germline V gene encodes CDR1 SGHRS and CDR2 YFSETQ. The CDR3 is 15 amino acids. The trim removed 4 bases at V and 6 bases at J, leaving 7 bases unmatched. The chain's CDR3 is CASSQTSGRAGELFF. As DNA, the CDR3 is TGCGCCAGCAGCCAAACTAGCGGGCGGGCCGGGGAGCTGTTTTTT.

This chain links TRBV28 with TRBJ2-5, with 8 nucleotides matching TRBD1. The germline V gene encodes CDR1 MDHEN and CDR2 SYDVKM. This CDR3 comprises 15 residues. The V segment lost 5 bases and the J segment 2 bases; nucleotides outside the gene matches: 7. CDR3 DNA: TGTGCCAGCAGTCACGGGACAGGCCGACAAGAGACCCAGTACTTC. Translated: CASSHGTGRQETQYF. Together with reference TRBV28 and TRBJ2-5, the CDR3 gives the full variable domain: DVKVTQSSRYLVKRTGEKVFLECVQDMDHENMFWYRQDPGLGLRLIYFSYDVKMKEKGDIPEGYSVSREKKERFSLILESASTNQTSMYLCASSHGTGRQETQYFGPGTRLLVL.

This clone has more than one count but fewer than ten. The CDR3 protein is CASSLGASIETQYF. The CDR3, as DNA: TGCGCCAGCAGCTTGGGCGCTAGCATAGAGACCCAGTACTTC. V is TRBV5-1 and J is TRBJ2-5, with D possibly matching TRBD2 (5 bases). There are 14 residues in the CDR3. V was cut by 0 bases and J by 4 bases, with 10 bases left in between. In germline, CDR1 is SGHRS, CDR2 YFSETQ.

The CDR3 region has the DNA TGTGCCTGGGACAGGGAGGATACGCAGTATTTT. It yields the protein CAWDREDTQYF. The chain employs TRBV30 and TRBJ2-3, with TRBD1 identical over 7 bases. Losses at the gene ends were 5 bases for V and 6 bases for J; bases not matched to a gene: 2. CDR1 is GTSNPN, CDR2 SVGIG, per germline (reference sequence). The CDR3 has 11 amino acids.

V gene TRBV9 combines with J gene TRBJ1-3, with 9 positions matching TRBD1. Per germline, CDR1 SGDLS and CDR2 YYNGEE. The CDR3 sequence is 16 residues long. Trimming took 3 bases from V and 0 from J; bases not matched to a gene: 4. DNA of the CDR3: TGTGCCAGCAGCGGACAGGGGGTCTACTCTGGAAACACCATATATTTT. It yields the protein CASSGQGVYSGNTIYF.

This rearrangement joins TRBV5-4 to TRBJ1-6; perhaps TRBD1 as D (6 bases). CDR3 length: 13 amino acids. Per the germline V gene, CDR1 is SGHNT and CDR2 is YYREEE (reference sequence). V lost 4 bases, J lost 5 bases, and 7 bases lay in between. CDR3 residues: CASSRTDNSPLHF. In DNA, the CDR3 is TGTGCCAGCAGCCGGACAGATAATTCACCCCTCCACTTT.

This chain links TRBV7-8 with TRBJ2-1; 11 nucleotides align to TRBD2. CDR1 is SGHVS, CDR2 FQNEAQ, per germline. The CDR3 spans 15 residues. V gave up 5 bases and J gave up 4 bases; unmatched junction bases: 4. CDR3 coding DNA: TGTGCCAGCAGCGCGGGACTAGCGGATTACAATGAGCAGTTCTTC. Protein: CASSAGLADYNEQFF.

V gene TRBV4-3 combines with J gene TRBJ2-5; 12 positions agree with TRBD2. The J call may be incorrect, as the DNA end agrees better with TRBJ2-7. CDR1 is LGHNA, CDR2 YSLEER, per germline. CDR3 length: 16 residues. The CDR3 DNA sequence: TGCGCCAGCAGCCAAGATATGACTAGCGGGAGTCGCGAGCAGTACTTC. Encoded protein: CASSQDMTSGSREQYF.

V and J are TRBV28 and TRBJ2-7, with D possibly matching TRBD2 (5 bases). The CDR3 consists of 14 residues. The germline V gene encodes CDR1 MDHEN and CDR2 SYDVKM. Trimming left V 2 bases short and J 7 bases short, with 15 bases between. The CDR3 nucleotides read TGTGCCAGCAGTTTAAGTCAAAGGGTAGCGGAGCAGTACTTC. It is translated as CASSLSQRVAEQYF.

This rearrangement joins TRBV19 to TRBJ1-1; 11 positions match TRBD1. Germline assignment: CDR1 LNHDA and CDR2 SQIVND (reference sequence). J was trimmed by 5 bases and V by 5 bases; bases with no gene match: 16. The length of the CDR3 is 18 residues. CDR3 nucleotides: TGTGCCAGTAGTCCATGGCCGGGACAGGGGGTAATCGTGACTGAAGCTTTCTTT. Translation gives CASSPWPGQGVIVTEAFF.

The V gene is TRBV7-8, the J gene TRBJ2-1; 7 nucleotides line up with TRBD1. The V and J ends lost 5 bases and 5 bases, in that order; junction bases with no gene match: 6. The CDR3 length is 14 residues. Germline CDR1 is SGHVS and CDR2 is FQNEAQ. DNA of the CDR3: TGTGCCAGCAGCAAAAAGGGGGCGGACAATGAGCAGTTCTTC. As protein: CASSKKGADNEQFF.

A single count supports this clone. V and J are TRBV27 and TRBJ2-7; perhaps TRBD1 as D (6 bases). The CDR3 has 14 amino acids. Trimming took 6 bases from V and 2 from J, leaving 14 bases between them. Germline lookup yields CDR1 MNHEY and CDR2 SMNVEV (reference sequence). For the CDR3, the DNA is TGTGCCAGCAGGCCTGTGGGGGCCCCCTACGAGCAGTACTTC. It encodes CASRPVGAPYEQYF.

V and J are TRBV2 and TRBJ2-1, with 9 bases matching TRBD2. V shed 6 bases and J 8 bases; nucleotides not matched to a gene: 11. The CDR3 extends over 15 amino acids. The germline CDR1 and CDR2 sequences are SNHLY and FYNNEI. CDR3 loop: CASRLRGGGAYEQFF. CDR3 nucleotide sequence: TGTGCCAGCAGGCTGAGGGGCGGGGGGGCGTATGAGCAGTTCTTC.

CDR3 residues: CASSLVQGGSYNSPLHF. CDR3 coding DNA: TGTGCCAGCAGCTTAGTGCAGGGTGGCTCCTATAATTCACCCCTCCACTTT. The chain has TRBV7-8 and TRBJ1-6, with D maybe TRBD1 (5 bases). CDR1 SGHVS and CDR2 FQNEAQ come from the germline V gene. Trimming removed 1 base at V and 0 bases at J, with 10 bases between. There are 17 residues in the CDR3.